This record looks at one T cell receptor (beta chain) sequence and its context. Its antigen is currently unknown. The length of the CDR3 is 16 residues. The V segment lost 6 bases and the J segment 3 bases; nucleotides outside the gene matches: 7. Hyperthyroidism patients, all newly diagnosed, had under 2 months' duration and ages of 18 to 65. Diagnoses were established from clinical symptoms, serum thyroxine, TRAb, thyroid ultrasound and orbital computed tomography. As the template, RNA transcripts were used to amplify TCR beta CDR3 regions. The workflow started with a first-round RT-PCR run with HTBI primers and then moved on to a second-round multiplex PCR. TCRdb called the multiplex PCR reads again in MiXCR, with one record for every CDR3 protein. The sample records a few hundred thousand distinct CDR3 sequences, under 45% being singletons. The data are from a study of Graves' ophthalmopathy and Graves' hyperthyroidism. Points from the study as a whole: Ophthalmopathy and stable hyperthyroidism were discriminated by a 13-signature model, with about 90% sensitivity and around 81% specificity. Its predictions of ophthalmopathy progression gave the model almost 71% sensitivity and 72% to 85% specificity.

This clonotype originated in an adult man with Graves' hyperthyroidism. The specimen sequenced was peripheral blood or thyroid tissue (not recorded which). The chain is built from TRBV12-3 or TRBV12-4 and TRBJ2-3; 12 nucleotides line up with TRBD2. The CDR3 DNA reads TGTGCCAGCAGCGCTTTACTAGCGGGGGGTACAGATACGCAGTATTTT. Residues: CASSALLAGGTDTQYF.